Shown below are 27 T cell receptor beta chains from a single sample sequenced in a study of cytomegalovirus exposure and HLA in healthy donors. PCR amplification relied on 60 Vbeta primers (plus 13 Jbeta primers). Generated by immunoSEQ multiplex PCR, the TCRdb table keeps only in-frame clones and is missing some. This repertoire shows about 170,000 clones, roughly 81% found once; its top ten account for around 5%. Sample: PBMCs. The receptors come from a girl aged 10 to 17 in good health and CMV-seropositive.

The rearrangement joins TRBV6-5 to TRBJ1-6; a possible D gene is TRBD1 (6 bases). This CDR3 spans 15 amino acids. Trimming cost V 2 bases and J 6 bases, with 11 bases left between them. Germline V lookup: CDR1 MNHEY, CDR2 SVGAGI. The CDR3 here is CASSYTDSTNSPLHF. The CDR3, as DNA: TGTGCCAGCAGTTACACGGACAGCACTAATTCACCCCTCCACTTT.

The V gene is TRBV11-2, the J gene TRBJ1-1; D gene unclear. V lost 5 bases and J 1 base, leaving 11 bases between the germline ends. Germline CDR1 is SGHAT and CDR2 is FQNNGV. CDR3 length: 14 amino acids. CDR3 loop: CASSVGGRNTEAFF. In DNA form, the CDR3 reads TGTGCCAGCAGCGTCGGCGGCAGGAACACTGAAGCTTTCTTT.

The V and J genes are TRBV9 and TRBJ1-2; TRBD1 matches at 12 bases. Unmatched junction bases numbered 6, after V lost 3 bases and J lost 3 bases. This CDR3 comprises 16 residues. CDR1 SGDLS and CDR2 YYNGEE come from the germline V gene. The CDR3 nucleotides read TGTGCCAGCAGCGGCGGGACAGGGGGCGCGTACTATGGCTACACCTTC. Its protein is CASSGGTGGAYYGYTF.

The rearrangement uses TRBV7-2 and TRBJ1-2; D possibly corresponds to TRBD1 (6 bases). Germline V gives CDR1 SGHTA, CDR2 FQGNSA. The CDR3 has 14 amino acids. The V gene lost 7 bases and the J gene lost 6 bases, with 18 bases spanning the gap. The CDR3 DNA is TGTGCCAGCACCATGGGTTCAGGGGCTAATGGCTACACCTTC. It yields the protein CASTMGSGANGYTF. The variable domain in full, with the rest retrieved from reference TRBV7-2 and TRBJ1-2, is GAGVSQSPSNKVTEKGKDVELRCDPISGHTALYWYRQSLGQGLEFLIYFQGNSAPDKSGLPSDRFSAERTGGSVSTLTIQRTQQEDSAVYLCASTMGSGANGYTFGSGTRLTVV.

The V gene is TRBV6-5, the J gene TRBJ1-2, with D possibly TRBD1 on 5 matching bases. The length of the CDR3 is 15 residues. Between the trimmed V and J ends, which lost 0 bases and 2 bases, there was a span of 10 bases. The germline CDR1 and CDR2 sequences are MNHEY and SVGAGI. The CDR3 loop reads CASSYSRQGNYGYTF. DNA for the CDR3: TGTGCCAGCAGTTACTCGAGGCAGGGAAACTATGGCTACACCTTC.

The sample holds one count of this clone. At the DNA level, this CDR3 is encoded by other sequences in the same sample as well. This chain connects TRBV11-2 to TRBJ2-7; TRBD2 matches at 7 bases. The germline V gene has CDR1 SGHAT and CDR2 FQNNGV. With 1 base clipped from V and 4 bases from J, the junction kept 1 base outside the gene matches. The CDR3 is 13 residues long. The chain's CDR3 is CASSLGGGYEQYF. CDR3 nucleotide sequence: TGTGCCAGCAGCTTAGGGGGGGGGTACGAGCAGTACTTC.

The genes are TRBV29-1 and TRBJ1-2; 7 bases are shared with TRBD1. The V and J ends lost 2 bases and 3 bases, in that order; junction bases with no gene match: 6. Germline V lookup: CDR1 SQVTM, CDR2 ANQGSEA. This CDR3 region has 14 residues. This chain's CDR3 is CSVERGGFDYGYTF. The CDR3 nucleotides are TGCAGCGTTGAACGAGGGGGCTTTGACTATGGCTACACCTTC.

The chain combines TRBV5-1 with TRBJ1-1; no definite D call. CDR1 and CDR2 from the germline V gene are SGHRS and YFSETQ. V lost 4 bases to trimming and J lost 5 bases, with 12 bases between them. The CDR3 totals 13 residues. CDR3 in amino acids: CASSPRGETEAFF. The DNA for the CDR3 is TGCGCCAGCAGCCCCCGTGGGGAGACTGAAGCTTTCTTT.

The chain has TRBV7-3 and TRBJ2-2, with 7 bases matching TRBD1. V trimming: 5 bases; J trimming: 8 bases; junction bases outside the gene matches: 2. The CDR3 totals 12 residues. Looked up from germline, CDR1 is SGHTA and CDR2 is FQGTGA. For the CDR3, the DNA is TGTGCCAGCAGCCAGGGGGTGGGGGAGCTGTTTTTT. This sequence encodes CASSQGVGELFF.

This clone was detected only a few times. The CDR3 coding sequence is TGTGCCAGCAGCCCCGAGGGGGGGCCTTACGAGCAGTACTTC. It is translated as CASSPEGGPYEQYF. V usage is TRBV4-2 and J usage is TRBJ2-7, with D possibly TRBD2 on 7 matching bases. Trimming left V 4 bases short and J 4 bases short, with 14 bases between. The CDR3 sequence is 14 residues long. Per the germline V gene, CDR1 is LGHNA and CDR2 is YNFKEQ.

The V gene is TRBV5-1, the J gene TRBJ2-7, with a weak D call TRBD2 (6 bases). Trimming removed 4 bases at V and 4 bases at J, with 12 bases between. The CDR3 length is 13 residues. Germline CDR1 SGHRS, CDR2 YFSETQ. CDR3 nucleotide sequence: TGCGCCAGCAGCCTGGCCCGGGGGTACGAGCAGTACTTC. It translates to CASSLARGYEQYF.

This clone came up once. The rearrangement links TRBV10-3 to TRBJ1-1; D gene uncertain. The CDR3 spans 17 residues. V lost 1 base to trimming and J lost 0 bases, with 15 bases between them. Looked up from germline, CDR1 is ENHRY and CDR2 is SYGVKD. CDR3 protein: CAISEFLGGEMNTEAFF. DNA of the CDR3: TGTGCCATCAGTGAGTTTCTAGGCGGCGAAATGAACACTGAAGCTTTCTTT.

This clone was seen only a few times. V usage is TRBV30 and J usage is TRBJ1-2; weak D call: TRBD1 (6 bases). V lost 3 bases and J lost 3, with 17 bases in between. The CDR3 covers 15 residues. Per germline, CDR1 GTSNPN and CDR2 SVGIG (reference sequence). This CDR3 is CAWRLRDIHYYGYTF. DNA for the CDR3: TGTGCCTGGAGGCTCCGGGACATACACTACTATGGCTACACCTTC.

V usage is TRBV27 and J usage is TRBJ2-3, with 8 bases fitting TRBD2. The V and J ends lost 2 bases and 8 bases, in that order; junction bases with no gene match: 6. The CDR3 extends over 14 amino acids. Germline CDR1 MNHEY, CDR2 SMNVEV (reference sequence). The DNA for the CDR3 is TGTGCCAGCAGTTTAGGCGGGGGGCGATCTACGCAGTATTTT. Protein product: CASSLGGGRSTQYF.

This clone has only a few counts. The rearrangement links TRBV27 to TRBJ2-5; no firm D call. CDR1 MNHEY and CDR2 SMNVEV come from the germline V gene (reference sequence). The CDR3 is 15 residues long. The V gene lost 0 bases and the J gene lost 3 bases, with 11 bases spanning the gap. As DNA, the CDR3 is TGTGCCAGCAGTTTATCTTGGTACAGAAAAGAGACCCAGTACTTC. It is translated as CASSLSWYRKETQYF.

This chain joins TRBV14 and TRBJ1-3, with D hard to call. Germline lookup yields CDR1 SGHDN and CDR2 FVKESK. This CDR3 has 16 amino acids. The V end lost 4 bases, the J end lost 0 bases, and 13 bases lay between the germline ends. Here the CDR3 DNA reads TGTGCCAGCAGCCCACAGCAACCTTACTCTGGAAACACCATATATTTT. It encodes CASSPQQPYSGNTIYF.

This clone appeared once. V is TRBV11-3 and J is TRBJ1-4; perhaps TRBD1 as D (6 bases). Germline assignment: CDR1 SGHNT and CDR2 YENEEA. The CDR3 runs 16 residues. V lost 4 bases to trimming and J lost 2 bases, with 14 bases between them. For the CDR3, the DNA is TGTGCCAGCAGCTCCTCGCAGGGGCTCACTAATGAAAAACTGTTTTTT. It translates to CASSSSQGLTNEKLFF.

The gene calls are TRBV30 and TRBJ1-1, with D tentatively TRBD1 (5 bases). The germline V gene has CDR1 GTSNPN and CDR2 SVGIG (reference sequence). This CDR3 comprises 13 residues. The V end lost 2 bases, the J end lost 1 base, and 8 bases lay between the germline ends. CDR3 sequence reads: CAWSMQGNTEAFF. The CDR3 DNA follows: TGTGCCTGGAGTATGCAGGGGAACACTGAAGCTTTCTTT.

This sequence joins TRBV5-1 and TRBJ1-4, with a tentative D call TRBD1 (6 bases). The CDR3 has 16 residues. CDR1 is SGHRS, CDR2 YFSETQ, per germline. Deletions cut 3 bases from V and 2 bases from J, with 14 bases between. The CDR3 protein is CASSSGQRETNEKLFF. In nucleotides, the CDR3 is TGCGCCAGCAGCTCTGGACAGCGGGAGACTAATGAAAAACTGTTTTTT.

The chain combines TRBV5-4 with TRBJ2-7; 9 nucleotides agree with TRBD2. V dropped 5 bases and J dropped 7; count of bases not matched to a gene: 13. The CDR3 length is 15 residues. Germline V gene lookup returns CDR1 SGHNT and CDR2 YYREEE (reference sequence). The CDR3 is CASSQGGGGGTEQYF. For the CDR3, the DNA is TGTGCCAGCAGTCAAGGCGGCGGGGGGGGAACAGAGCAGTACTTC.

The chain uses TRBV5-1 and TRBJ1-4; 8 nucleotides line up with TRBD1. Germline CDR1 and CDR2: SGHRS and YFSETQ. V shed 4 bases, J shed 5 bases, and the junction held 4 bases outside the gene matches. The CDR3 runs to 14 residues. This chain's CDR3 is CASSTGQGNEKLFF. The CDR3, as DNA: TGCGCCAGCAGCACCGGACAGGGAAATGAAAAACTGTTTTTT.

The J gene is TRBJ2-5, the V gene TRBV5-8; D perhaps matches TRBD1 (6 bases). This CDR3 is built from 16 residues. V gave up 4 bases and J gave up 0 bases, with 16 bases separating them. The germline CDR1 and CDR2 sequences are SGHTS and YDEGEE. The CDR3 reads CASSRRPGANQETQYF. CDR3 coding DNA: TGTGCCAGCAGCCGCCGCCCAGGGGCAAACCAAGAGACCCAGTACTTC.

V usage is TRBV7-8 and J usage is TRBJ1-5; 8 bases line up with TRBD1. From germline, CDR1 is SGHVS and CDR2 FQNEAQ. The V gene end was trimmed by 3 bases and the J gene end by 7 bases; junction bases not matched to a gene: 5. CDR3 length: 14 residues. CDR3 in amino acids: CASSLDREGQPQHF. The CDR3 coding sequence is TGTGCCAGCAGCTTGGACAGGGAGGGACAGCCCCAGCATTTT.

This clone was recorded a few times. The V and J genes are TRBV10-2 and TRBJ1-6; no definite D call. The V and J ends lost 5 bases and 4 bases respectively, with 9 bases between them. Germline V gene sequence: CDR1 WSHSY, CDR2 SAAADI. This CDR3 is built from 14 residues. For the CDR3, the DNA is TGCGCCAGCAGTAGCGGTGAATATAATTCACCCCTCCACTTT. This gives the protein CASSSGEYNSPLHF.

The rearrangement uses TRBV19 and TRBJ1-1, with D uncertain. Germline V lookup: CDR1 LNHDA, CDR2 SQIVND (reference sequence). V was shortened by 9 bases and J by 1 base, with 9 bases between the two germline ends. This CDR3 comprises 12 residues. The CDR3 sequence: CASLRANTEAFF. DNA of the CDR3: TGTGCCAGCCTGAGGGCGAACACTGAAGCTTTCTTT.

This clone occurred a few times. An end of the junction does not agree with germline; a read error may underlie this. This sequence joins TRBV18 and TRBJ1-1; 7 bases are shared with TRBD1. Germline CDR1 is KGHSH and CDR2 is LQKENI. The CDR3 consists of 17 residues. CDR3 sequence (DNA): TGTGCCAGCTCACCACAAAACAGGGGAAGGATGAAAACTGAAGCTTTCTTT. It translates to CASSPQNRGRMKTEAFF.

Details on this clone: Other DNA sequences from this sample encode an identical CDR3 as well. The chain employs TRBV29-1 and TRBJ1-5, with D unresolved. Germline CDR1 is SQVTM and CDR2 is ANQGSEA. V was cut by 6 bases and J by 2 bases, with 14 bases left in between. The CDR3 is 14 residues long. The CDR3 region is CSVVVGSGNQPQHF. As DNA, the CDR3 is TGCAGCGTCGTGGTAGGGAGTGGCAATCAGCCCCAGCATTTT.